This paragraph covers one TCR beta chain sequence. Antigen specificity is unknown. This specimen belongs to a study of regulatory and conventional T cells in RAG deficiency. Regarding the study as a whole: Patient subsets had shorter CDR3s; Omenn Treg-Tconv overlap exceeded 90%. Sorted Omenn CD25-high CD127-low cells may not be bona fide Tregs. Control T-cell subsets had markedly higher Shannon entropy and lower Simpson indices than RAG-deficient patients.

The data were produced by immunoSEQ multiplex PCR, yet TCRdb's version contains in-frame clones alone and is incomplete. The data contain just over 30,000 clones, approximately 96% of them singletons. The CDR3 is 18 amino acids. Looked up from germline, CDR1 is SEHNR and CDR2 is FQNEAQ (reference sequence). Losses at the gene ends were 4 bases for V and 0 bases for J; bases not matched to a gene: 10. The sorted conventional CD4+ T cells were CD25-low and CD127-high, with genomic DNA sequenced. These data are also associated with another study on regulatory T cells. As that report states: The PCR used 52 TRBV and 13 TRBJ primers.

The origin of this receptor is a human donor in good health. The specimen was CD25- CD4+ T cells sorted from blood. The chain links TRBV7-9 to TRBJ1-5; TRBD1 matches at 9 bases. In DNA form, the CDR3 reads TGTGCCAGCAGCTACCGGGGACAGGGTAAACATAGCAATCAGCCCCAGCATTTT. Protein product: CASSYRGQGKHSNQPQHF. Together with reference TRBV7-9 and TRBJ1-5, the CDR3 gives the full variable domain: DTGVSQNPRHKITKRGQNVTFRCDPISEHNRLYWYRQTLGQGPEFLTYFQNEAQLEKSRLLSDRFSAERPKGSFSTLEIQRTEQGDSAMYLCASSYRGQGKHSNQPQHFGDGTRLSIL.